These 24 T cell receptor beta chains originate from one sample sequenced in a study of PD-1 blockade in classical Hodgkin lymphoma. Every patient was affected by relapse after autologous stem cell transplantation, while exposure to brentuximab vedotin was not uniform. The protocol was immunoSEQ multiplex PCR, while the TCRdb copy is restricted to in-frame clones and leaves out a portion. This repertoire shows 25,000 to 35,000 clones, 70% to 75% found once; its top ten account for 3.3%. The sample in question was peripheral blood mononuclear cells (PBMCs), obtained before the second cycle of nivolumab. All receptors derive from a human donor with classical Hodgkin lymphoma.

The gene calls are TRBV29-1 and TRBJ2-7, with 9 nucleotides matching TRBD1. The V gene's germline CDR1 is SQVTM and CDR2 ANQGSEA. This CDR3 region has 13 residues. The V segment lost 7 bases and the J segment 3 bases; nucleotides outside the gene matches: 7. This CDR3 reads CSATDRGLYEQYF. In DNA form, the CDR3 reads TGCAGCGCCACGGACAGGGGACTCTACGAGCAGTACTTC.

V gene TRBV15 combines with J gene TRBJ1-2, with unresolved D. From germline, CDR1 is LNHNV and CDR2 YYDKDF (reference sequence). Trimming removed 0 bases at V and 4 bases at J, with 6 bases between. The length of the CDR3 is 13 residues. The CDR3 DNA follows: TGTGCCACCAGCAGAGATTCCAGCTATGGCTACACCTTC. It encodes CATSRDSSYGYTF.

CDR3 region: CASSLASGYNEQFF. CDR3 nucleotides: TGTGCCAGCAGCTTAGCTTCGGGCTACAATGAGCAGTTCTTC. The rearrangement joins TRBV7-8 to TRBJ2-1; no firm D call. Germline V gene lookup returns CDR1 SGHVS and CDR2 FQNEAQ. Trimming took off 0 bases at V and 3 bases at J, with 6 bases between the two ends. The CDR3 spans 14 residues. Variable domain in full (rest from reference TRBV7-8 and TRBJ2-1): GAGVSQSPRYKVAKRGQDVALRCDPISGHVSLFWYQQALGQGPEFLTYFQNEAQLDKSGLPSDRFFAERPEGSVSTLKIQRTQQEDSAVYLCASSLASGYNEQFFGPGTRLTVL.

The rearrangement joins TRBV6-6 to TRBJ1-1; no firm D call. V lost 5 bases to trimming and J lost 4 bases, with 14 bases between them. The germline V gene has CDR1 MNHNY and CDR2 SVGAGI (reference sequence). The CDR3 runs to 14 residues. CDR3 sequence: CASSPGAITTEAFF. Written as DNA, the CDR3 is TGTGCCAGCAGTCCGGGCGCTATCACCACTGAAGCTTTCTTT.

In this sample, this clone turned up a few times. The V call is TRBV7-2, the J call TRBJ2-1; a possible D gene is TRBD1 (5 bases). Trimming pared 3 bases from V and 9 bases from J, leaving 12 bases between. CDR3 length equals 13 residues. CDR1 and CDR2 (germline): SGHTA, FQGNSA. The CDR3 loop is CASSLGRASEQFF. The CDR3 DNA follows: TGTGCCAGCAGCTTGGGCAGGGCTTCTGAGCAGTTCTTC.

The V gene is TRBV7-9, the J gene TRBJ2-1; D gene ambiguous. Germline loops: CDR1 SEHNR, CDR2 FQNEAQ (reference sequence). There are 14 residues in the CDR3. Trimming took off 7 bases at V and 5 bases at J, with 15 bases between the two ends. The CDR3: CASTTGVYDNEQFF. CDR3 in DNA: TGTGCCAGCACCACTGGCGTCTATGACAATGAGCAGTTCTTC. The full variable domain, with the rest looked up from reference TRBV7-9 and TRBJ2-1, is DTGVSQNPRHKITKRGQNVTFRCDPISEHNRLYWYRQTLGQGPEFLTYFQNEAQLEKSRLLSDRFSAERPKGSFSTLEIQRTEQGDSAMYLCASTTGVYDNEQFFGPGTRLTVL.

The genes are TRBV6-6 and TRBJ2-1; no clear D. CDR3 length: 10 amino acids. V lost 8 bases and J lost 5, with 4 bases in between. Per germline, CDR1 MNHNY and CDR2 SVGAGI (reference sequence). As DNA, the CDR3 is TGTGCCAGCGCGGACAATGAGCAGTTCTTC. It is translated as CASADNEQFF.

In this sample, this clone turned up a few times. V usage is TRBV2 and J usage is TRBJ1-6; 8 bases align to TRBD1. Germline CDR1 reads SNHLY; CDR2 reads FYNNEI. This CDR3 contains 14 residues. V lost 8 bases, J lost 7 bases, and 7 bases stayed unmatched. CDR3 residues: CASAPTGENSPLHF. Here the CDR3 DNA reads TGTGCCAGCGCACCGACAGGGGAGAATTCACCCCTCCACTTT.

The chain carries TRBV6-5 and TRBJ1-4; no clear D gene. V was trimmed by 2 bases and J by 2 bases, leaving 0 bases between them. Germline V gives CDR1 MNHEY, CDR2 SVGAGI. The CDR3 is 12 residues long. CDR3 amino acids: CASSYTNEKLFF. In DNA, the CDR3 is TGTGCCAGCAGTTACACTAATGAAAAACTGTTTTTT.

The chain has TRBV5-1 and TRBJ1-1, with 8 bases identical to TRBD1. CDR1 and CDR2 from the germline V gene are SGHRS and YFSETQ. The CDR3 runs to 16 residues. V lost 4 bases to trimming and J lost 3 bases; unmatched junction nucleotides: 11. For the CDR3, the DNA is TGCGCCAGCAGCCGGAACTCAGACAGGGGCTACACTGAAGCTTTCTTT. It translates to CASSRNSDRGYTEAFF.

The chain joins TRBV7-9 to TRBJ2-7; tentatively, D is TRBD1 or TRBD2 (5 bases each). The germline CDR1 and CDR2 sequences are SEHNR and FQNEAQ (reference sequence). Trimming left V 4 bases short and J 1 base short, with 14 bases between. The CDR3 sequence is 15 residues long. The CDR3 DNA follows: TGTGCCAGCAGCTCAACCCGGGACGGGTCCTACGAGCAGTACTTC. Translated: CASSSTRDGSYEQYF.

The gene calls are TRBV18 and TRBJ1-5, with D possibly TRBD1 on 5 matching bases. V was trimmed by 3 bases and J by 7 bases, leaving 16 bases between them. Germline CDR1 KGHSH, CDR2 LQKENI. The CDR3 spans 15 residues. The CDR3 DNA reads TGTGCCAGCTCACCGGGGGGAGGATCGGTCCAGCCCCAGCATTTT. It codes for CASSPGGGSVQPQHF.

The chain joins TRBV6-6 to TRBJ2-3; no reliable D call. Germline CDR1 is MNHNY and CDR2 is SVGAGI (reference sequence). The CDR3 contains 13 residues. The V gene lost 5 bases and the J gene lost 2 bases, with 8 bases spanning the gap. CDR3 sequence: CASSPWNTDTQYF. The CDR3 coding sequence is TGTGCCAGCAGTCCCTGGAACACAGATACGCAGTATTTT.

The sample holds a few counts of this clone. CDR3 loop: CASSLKTGEAFF. The CDR3 DNA follows: TGTGCCAGCTCTCTGAAGACAGGGGAAGCTTTCTTT. V and J are TRBV18 and TRBJ1-1, with 7 bases that match TRBD1. CDR3 size: 12 residues. Germline V CDR1 and CDR2: KGHSH, LQKENI. With 6 bases clipped from V and 8 bases from J, the junction kept 6 bases outside the gene matches. Full variable domain (remainder filled in from reference TRBV18 and TRBJ1-1): NAGVMQNPRHLVRRRGQEARLRCSPMKGHSHVYWYRQLPEEGLKFMVYLQKENIIDESGMPKERFSAEFPKEGPSILRIQQVVRGDSAAYFCASSLKTGEAFFGQGTRLTVV.

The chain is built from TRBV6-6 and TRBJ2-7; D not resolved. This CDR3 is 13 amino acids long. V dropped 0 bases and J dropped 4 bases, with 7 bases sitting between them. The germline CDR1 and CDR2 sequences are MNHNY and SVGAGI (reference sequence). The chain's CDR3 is CASSYSPWYEQYF. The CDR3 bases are TGTGCCAGCAGTTACTCACCTTGGTACGAGCAGTACTTC.

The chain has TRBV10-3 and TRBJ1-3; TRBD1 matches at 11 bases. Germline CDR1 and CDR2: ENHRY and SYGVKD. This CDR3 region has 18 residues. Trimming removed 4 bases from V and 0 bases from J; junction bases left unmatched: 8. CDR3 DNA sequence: TGTGCCATCAGTGGACACCGGGACAGGGGGAACTCTGGAAACACCATATATTTT. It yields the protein CAISGHRDRGNSGNTIYF.

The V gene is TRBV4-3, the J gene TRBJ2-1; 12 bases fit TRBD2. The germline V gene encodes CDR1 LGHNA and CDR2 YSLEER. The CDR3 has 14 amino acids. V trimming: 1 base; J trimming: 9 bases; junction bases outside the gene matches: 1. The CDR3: CASSQGTSGIEQFF. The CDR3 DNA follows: TGCGCCAGCAGCCAAGGGACTAGCGGGATTGAGCAGTTCTTC.

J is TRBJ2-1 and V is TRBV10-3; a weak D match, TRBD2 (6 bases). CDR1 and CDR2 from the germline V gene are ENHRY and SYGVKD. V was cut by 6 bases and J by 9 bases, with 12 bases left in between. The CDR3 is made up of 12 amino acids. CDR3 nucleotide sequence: TGTGCCATCAGCCAGACTAGTTTTGAGCAGTTCTTC. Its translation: CAISQTSFEQFF.

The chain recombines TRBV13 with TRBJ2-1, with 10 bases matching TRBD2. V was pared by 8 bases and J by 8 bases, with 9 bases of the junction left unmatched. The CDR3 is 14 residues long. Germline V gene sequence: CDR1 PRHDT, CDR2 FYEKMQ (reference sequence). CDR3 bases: TGTGCCAGCCGCGGACTAGCGGAGTTTCATGAGCAGTTCTTC. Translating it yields CASRGLAEFHEQFF.

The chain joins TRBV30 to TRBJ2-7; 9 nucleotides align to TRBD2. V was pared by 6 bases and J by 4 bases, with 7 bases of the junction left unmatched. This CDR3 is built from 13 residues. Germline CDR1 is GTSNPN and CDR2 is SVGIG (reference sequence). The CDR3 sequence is CACTGAGGYEQYF. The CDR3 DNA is TGTGCCTGTACAGGGGCGGGAGGGTACGAGCAGTACTTC.

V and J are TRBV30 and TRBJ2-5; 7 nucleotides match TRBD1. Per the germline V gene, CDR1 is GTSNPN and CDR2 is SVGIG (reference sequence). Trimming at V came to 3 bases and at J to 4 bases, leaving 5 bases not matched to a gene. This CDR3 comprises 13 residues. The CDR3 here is CAWSRDSLETQYF. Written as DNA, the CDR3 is TGTGCCTGGAGCCGGGACAGCCTAGAGACCCAGTACTTC.

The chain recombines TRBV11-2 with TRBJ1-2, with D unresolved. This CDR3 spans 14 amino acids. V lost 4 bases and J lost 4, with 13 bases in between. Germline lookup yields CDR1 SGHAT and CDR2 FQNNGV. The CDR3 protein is CASSSRGRVYGYTF. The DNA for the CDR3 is TGTGCCAGCAGCTCCCGAGGACGGGTCTATGGCTACACCTTC. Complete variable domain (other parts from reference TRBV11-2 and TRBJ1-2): EAGVAQSPRYKIIEKRQSVAFWCNPISGHATLYWYQQILGQGPKLLIQFQNNGVVDDSQLPKDRFSAERLKGVDSTLKIQPAKLEDSAVYLCASSSRGRVYGYTFGSGTRLTVV.

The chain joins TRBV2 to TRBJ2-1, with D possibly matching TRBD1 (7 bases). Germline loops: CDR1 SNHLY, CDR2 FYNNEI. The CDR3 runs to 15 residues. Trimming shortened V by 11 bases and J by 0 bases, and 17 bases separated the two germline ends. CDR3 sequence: CALRAGQYSYNEQFF. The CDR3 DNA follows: TGTGCCCTCAGGGCGGGACAGTACTCCTACAATGAGCAGTTCTTC. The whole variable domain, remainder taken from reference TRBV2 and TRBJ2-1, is EPEVTQTPSHQVTQMGQEVILRCVPISNHLYFYWYRQILGQKVEFLVSFYNNEISEKSEIFDDQFSVERPDGSNFTLKIRSTKLEDSAMYFCALRAGQYSYNEQFFGPGTRLTVL.

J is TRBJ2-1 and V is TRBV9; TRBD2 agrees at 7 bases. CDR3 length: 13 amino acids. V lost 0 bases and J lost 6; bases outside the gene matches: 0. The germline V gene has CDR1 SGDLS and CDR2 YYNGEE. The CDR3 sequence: CASSVVAGNEQFF. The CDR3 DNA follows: TGTGCCAGCAGCGTAGTAGCGGGCAATGAGCAGTTCTTC.